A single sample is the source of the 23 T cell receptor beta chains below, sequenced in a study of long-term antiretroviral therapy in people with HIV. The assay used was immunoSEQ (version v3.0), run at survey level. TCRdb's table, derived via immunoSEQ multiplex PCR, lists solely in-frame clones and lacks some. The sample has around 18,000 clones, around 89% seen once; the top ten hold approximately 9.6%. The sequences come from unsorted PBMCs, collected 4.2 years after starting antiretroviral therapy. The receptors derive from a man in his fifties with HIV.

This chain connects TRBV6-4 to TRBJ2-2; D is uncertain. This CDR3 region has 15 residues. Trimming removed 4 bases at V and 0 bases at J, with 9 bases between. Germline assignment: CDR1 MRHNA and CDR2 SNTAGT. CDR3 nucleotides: TGTGCCAGCAGTGTCAAGACCTCGAACACCGGGGAGCTGTTTTTT. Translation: CASSVKTSNTGELFF.

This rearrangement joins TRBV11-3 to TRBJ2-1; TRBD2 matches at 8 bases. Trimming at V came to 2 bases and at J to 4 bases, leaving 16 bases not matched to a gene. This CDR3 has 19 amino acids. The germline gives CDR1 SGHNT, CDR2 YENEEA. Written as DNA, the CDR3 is TGTGCCAGCAGCTTAACCCGGGGGGGTCTAACTTCTAGTTACAATGAGCAGTTCTTC. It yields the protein CASSLTRGGLTSSYNEQFF.

CDR3 DNA: TGCGCCACTTCGGACTCCTACACAGATACGCAGTATTTT. It yields the protein CATSDSYTDTQYF. V is TRBV10-2 and J is TRBJ2-3; D may be TRBD2 (5 bases). The CDR3 is 13 amino acids. CDR1 and CDR2 from the germline V gene are WSHSY and SAAADI. Deletions cut 10 bases from V and 2 bases from J, with 13 bases between.

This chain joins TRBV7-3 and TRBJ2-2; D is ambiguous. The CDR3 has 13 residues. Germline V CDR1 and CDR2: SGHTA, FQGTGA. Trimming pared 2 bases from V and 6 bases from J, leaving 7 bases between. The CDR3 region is CASSLDQAGELFF. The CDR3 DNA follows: TGTGCCAGCAGCTTAGACCAGGCCGGGGAGCTGTTTTTT.

The CDR3 nucleotides read TGTGCCAGCAGCCCTACGGGGGGGTTCTCCTACGAGCAGTACTTC. It encodes CASSPTGGFSYEQYF. The chain is built from TRBV5-6 and TRBJ2-7; 8 nucleotides match TRBD2. The CDR3 totals 15 residues. CDR1 SGHDT and CDR2 YYEEEE come from the germline V gene. Trimming at V came to 4 bases and at J to 0 bases, leaving 6 bases not matched to a gene.

In DNA, the CDR3 is TGCGCCAGCAGCTTGGCCGGGACAGGGGGCTTCGAGCAGTACTTC. Residues: CASSLAGTGGFEQYF. The gene calls are TRBV5-1 and TRBJ2-7; TRBD1 agrees at 12 bases. J lost 6 bases, V lost 0 bases, and 4 bases had no gene match. Germline CDR1 and CDR2: SGHRS and YFSETQ. The length of the CDR3 is 15 residues.

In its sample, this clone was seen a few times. This CDR3 reads CASSHPRTSGPSSEQYF. The CDR3 nucleotides read TGCGCCAGCAGCCATCCTCGGACTAGCGGGCCCTCCTCGGAGCAGTACTTC. The gene calls are TRBV4-1 and TRBJ2-7, with TRBD2 identical over 11 bases. The CDR3 consists of 17 residues. Germline CDR1 and CDR2: MGHRA and YSYEKL. V dropped 3 bases and J dropped 7; count of bases not matched to a gene: 14.

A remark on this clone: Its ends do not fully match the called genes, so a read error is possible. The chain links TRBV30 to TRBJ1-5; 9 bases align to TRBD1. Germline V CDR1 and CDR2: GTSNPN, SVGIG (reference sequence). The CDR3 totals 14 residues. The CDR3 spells CAWSVTGGNQPQHF. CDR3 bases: TGTGCCTGGAGTGTAACAGGGGGCAACCAGCCCCAGCATTTT.

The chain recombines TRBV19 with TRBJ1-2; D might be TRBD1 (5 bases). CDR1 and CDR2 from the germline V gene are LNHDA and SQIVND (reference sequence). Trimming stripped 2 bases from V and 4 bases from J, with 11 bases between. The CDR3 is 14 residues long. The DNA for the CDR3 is TGTGCCAGTAGTATACAGGACACACTCTATGGCTACACCTTC. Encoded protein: CASSIQDTLYGYTF. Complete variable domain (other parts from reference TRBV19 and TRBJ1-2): DGGITQSPKYLFRKEGQNVTLSCEQNLNHDAMYWYRQDPGQGLRLIYYSQIVNDFQKGDIAEGYSVSREKKESFPLTVTSAQKNPTAFYLCASSIQDTLYGYTFGSGTRLTVV.

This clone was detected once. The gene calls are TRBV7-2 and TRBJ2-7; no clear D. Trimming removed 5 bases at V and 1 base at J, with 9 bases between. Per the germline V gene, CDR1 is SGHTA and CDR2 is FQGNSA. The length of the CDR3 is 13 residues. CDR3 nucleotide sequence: TGTGCCAGCAGCACCACAGTTTCCTACGAGCAGTACTTC. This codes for CASSTTVSYEQYF.

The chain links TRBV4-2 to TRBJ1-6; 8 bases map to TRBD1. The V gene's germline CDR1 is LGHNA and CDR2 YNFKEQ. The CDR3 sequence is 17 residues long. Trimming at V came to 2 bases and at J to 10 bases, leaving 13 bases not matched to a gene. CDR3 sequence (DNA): TGTGCCAGCAGCCAACGTACGGGACAGGAAGGAGGGTCACCCCTCCACTTT. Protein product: CASSQRTGQEGGSPLHF.

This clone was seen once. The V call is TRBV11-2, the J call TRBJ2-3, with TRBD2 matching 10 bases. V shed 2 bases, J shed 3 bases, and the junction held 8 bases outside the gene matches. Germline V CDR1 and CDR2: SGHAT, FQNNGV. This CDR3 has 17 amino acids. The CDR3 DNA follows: TGTGCCAGCAGCTTAAGGGCTAGCGGGGGAGTTACAGATACGCAGTATTTT. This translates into CASSLRASGGVTDTQYF. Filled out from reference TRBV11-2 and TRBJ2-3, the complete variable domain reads EAGVAQSPRYKIIEKRQSVAFWCNPISGHATLYWYQQILGQGPKLLIQFQNNGVVDDSQLPKDRFSAERLKGVDSTLKIQPAKLEDSAVYLCASSLRASGGVTDTQYFGPGTRLTVL.

The CDR3 is CASSPSSGEFYEQYF. Written as DNA, the CDR3 is TGTGCCAGCAGCCCCAGTAGCGGGGAATTCTACGAGCAGTACTTC. The rearrangement uses TRBV9 and TRBJ2-7, with 8 bases fitting TRBD2. Losses at the gene ends were 4 bases for V and 3 bases for J; bases not matched to a gene: 9. The CDR3 contains 15 residues. Looked up from germline, CDR1 is SGDLS and CDR2 is YYNGEE.

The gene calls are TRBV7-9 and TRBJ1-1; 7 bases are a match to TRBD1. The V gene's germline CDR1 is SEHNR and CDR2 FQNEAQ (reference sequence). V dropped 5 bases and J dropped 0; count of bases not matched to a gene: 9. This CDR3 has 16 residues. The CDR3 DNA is TGTGCCAGCAGCCCGGGACAGACCGGGATGAACACTGAAGCTTTCTTT. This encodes CASSPGQTGMNTEAFF. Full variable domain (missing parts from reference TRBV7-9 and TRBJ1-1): DTGVSQNPRHKITKRGQNVTFRCDPISEHNRLYWYRQTLGQGPEFLTYFQNEAQLEKSRLLSDRFSAERPKGSFSTLEIQRTEQGDSAMYLCASSPGQTGMNTEAFFGQGTRLTVV.

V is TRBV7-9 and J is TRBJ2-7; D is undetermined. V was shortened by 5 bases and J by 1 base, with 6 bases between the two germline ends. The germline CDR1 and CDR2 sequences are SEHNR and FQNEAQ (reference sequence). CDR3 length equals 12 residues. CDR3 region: CASSDPSYEQYF. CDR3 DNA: TGTGCCAGCAGCGACCCGTCCTACGAGCAGTACTTC. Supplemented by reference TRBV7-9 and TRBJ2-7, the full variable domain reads DTGVSQNPRHKITKRGQNVTFRCDPISEHNRLYWYRQTLGQGPEFLTYFQNEAQLEKSRLLSDRFSAERPKGSFSTLEIQRTEQGDSAMYLCASSDPSYEQYFGPGTRLTVT.

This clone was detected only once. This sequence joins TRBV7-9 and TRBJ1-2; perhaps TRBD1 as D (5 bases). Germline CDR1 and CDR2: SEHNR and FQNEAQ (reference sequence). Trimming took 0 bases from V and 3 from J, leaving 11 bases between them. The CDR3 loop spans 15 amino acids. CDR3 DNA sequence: TGTGCCAGCAGCTTAGCGCCAACAGGCTACTATGGCTACACCTTC. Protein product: CASSLAPTGYYGYTF.

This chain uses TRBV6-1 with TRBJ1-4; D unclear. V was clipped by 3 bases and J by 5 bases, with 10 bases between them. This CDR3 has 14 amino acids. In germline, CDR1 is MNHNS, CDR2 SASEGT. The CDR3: CASSDNGRNEKLFF. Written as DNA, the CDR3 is TGTGCCAGCAGTGATAACGGGAGGAATGAAAAACTGTTTTTT.

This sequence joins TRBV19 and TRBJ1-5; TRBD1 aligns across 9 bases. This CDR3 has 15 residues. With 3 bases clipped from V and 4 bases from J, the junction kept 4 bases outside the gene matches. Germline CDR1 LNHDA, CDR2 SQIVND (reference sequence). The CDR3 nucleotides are TGTGCCAGTAGTATCGGGGACAGGGAGAATCAGCCCCAGCATTTT. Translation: CASSIGDRENQPQHF. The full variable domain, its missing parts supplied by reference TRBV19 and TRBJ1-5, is DGGITQSPKYLFRKEGQNVTLSCEQNLNHDAMYWYRQDPGQGLRLIYYSQIVNDFQKGDIAEGYSVSREKKESFPLTVTSAQKNPTAFYLCASSIGDRENQPQHFGDGTRLSIL.

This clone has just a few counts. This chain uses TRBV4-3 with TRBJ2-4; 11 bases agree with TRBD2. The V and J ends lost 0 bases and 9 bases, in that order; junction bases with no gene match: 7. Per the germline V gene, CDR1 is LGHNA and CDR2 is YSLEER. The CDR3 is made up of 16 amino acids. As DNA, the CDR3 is TGCGCCAGCAGCCAAGAACGTAGCGGGGGGGTTGGCATTCAGTACTTC. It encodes CASSQERSGGVGIQYF.

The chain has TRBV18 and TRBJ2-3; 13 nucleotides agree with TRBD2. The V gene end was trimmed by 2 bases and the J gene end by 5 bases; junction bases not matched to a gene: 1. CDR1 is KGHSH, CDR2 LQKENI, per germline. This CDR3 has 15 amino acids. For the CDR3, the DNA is TGTGCCAGCTCACCAAGGACTAGCGGGGGAGATACGCAGTATTTT. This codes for CASSPRTSGGDTQYF.

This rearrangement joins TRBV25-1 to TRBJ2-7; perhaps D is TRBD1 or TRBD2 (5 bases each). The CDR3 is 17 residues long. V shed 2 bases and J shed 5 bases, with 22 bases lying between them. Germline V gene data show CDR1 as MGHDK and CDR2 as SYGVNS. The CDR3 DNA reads TGTGCCAGCAGTGAAAAATGGGGCCTGGGGGTACCCCACGAGCAGTACTTC. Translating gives CASSEKWGLGVPHEQYF.

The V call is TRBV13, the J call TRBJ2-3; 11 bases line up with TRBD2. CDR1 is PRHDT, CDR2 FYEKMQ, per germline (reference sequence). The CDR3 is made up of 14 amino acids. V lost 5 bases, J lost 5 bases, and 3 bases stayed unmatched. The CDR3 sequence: CASSPSGGIDTQYF. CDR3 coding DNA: TGTGCCAGCAGCCCTAGCGGGGGGATAGATACGCAGTATTTT.

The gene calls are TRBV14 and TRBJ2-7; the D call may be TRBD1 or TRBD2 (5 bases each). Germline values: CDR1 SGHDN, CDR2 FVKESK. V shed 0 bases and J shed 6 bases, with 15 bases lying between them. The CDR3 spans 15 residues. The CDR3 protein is CASSQEVSGRGEQYF. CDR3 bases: TGTGCCAGCAGCCAAGAGGTTTCAGGGAGAGGCGAGCAGTACTTC. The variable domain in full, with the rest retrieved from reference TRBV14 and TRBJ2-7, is EAGVTQFPSHSVIEKGQTVTLRCDPISGHDNLYWYRRVMGKEIKFLLHFVKESKQDESGMPNNRFLAERTGGTYSTLKVQPAELEDSGVYFCASSQEVSGRGEQYFGPGTRLTVT.